Following are 17 T cell receptor beta chains from one sample sequenced in a study of shared T cell receptors in the human thymus. TCRdb's table, derived via immunoSEQ multiplex PCR, lists solely in-frame clones and lacks some. The sample records roughly 710,000 clones, approximately 85% being singletons. The same sample was also used in a study of human thymus T cells.

Sequencing was done on a sample of thymocytes. The origin of the receptors is a girl less than two years old with a congenital heart defect.

The rearrangement joins TRBV28 to TRBJ1-3; TRBD1 matches at 8 bases. This CDR3 region has 15 residues. CDR1 and CDR2 from the germline V gene are MDHEN and SYDVKM. Trimming took 4 bases from V and 8 from J; bases not matched to a gene: 10. CDR3 residues: CASSSRTGNTDTIYF. The CDR3 DNA reads TGTGCCAGCAGTTCAAGGACAGGGAATACAGACACCATATATTTT.

The table lists this clone with a few counts. The rearrangement uses TRBV4-3 and TRBJ1-4, with D perhaps matching TRBD1 (6 bases). The CDR3 consists of 14 residues. The V gene lost 4 bases and the J gene lost 5 bases, with 11 bases spanning the gap. Germline values: CDR1 LGHNA, CDR2 YSLEER. CDR3 in DNA: TGCGCCAGCAGCCGAGACAGGAACAATGAAAAACTGTTTTTT. It yields the protein CASSRDRNNEKLFF.

The chain recombines TRBV30 with TRBJ1-5, with D possibly TRBD1 on 6 matching bases. Germline-derived CDR1 and CDR2 are GTSNPN and SVGIG (reference sequence). The CDR3 sequence is 16 residues long. The germline V and J ends were trimmed by 3 bases and 6 bases, with 21 bases remaining between them. The DNA for the CDR3 is TGTGCCTGGAGGGCCTCCCGGGACACCGGCATTCAGCCCCAGCATTTT. Residues: CAWRASRDTGIQPQHF. The entire variable domain, with the rest obtained from reference TRBV30 and TRBJ1-5, is as follows: SQTIHQWPATLVQPVGSPLSLECTVEGTSNPNLYWYRQAAGRGLQLLFYSVGIGQISSEVPQNLSASRPQDRQFILSSKKLLLSDSGFYLCAWRASRDTGIQPQHFGDGTRLSIL.

This clone showed up just once. The genes are TRBV7-2 and TRBJ1-2; 7 bases are a match to TRBD1. V was clipped by 5 bases and J by 4 bases; unmatched bases: 22. This CDR3 region has 19 residues. CDR1 is SGHTA and CDR2 is FQGNSA in the germline V gene. DNA for the CDR3: TGTGCCAGCAGCACCCCCGACCGAGACAGGGTGCTCCAAACCTATGGCTACACCTTC. Protein: CASSTPDRDRVLQTYGYTF.

The rearrangement links TRBV7-9 to TRBJ1-6; 7 bases align to TRBD1. J was trimmed by 1 base and V by 5 bases; bases with no gene match: 8. The CDR3 spans 17 residues. From germline, CDR1 is SEHNR and CDR2 FQNEAQ (reference sequence). The CDR3 is CASSPGQHPSYNSPLHF. CDR3 sequence (DNA): TGTGCCAGCAGCCCGGGACAGCACCCTTCCTATAATTCACCCCTCCACTTT.

The rearrangement links TRBV5-1 to TRBJ2-2; TRBD1 matches 8 bases. Germline V gene sequence: CDR1 SGHRS, CDR2 YFSETQ. V lost 4 bases, J lost 6 bases, and 2 bases stayed unmatched. CDR3 length: 13 residues. This CDR3 reads CASSPDRAGELFF. Here the CDR3 DNA reads TGCGCCAGCAGCCCGGACAGGGCCGGGGAGCTGTTTTTT.

J is TRBJ1-1 and V is TRBV5-8; 9 positions agree with TRBD1. Per germline, CDR1 SGHTS and CDR2 YDEGEE. V shed 1 base and J 3 bases; nucleotides not matched to a gene: 13. The CDR3 has 18 residues. CDR3 coding DNA: TGTGCCAGCAGCTTGACTAGACAGGGGGGTTGGTCTGACACTGAAGCTTTCTTT. This sequence encodes CASSLTRQGGWSDTEAFF.

This chain links TRBV18 with TRBJ1-5; 10 bases are shared with TRBD1. CDR1 is KGHSH and CDR2 is LQKENI in the germline V gene. V lost 4 bases, J lost 4 bases, and 10 bases stayed unmatched. The CDR3 is 17 residues long. The CDR3 sequence: CASSLYPRTGGNQPQHF. The CDR3 DNA reads TGTGCCAGCTCACTATACCCCCGGACAGGGGGGAATCAGCCCCAGCATTTT. Drawing the rest from reference TRBV18 and TRBJ1-5, the complete variable domain is NAGVMQNPRHLVRRRGQEARLRCSPMKGHSHVYWYRQLPEEGLKFMVYLQKENIIDESGMPKERFSAEFPKEGPSILRIQQVVRGDSAAYFCASSLYPRTGGNQPQHFGDGTRLSIL.

The chain uses TRBV2 and TRBJ1-1; D not resolved. Germline V CDR1 and CDR2: SNHLY, FYNNEI. The CDR3 sequence is 14 residues long. Trimming pared 4 bases from V and 0 bases from J, leaving 9 bases between. The CDR3 DNA sequence: TGTGCCAGCAGTGGACACTCCCTGAACACTGAAGCTTTCTTT. Its protein product is CASSGHSLNTEAFF.

The chain has TRBV6-6 and TRBJ1-1; tentative D call: TRBD1 (6 bases). The CDR3 extends over 16 amino acids. CDR1 MNHNY and CDR2 SVGAGI come from the germline V gene (reference sequence). Trimming left V 6 bases short and J 0 bases short, with 17 bases between. The CDR3 bases are TGTGCCAGCAGCCCTACGACAGGAGATATGAACACTGAAGCTTTCTTT. This translates into CASSPTTGDMNTEAFF.

This clone was observed a handful of times. V is TRBV25-1 and J is TRBJ2-5, with D possibly being TRBD2 (6 bases). The germline V gene encodes CDR1 MGHDK and CDR2 SYGVNS. The CDR3 extends over 15 amino acids. Trimming removed 5 bases at V and 0 bases at J, with 13 bases between. CDR3 DNA sequence: TGTGCCAGCAGTCCCCGGGGGTGGTACCAAGAGACCCAGTACTTC. Translated, it gives CASSPRGWYQETQYF.

The sample holds one count of this clone. The chain links TRBV19 to TRBJ2-5, with 15 bases identical to TRBD2. The CDR3 consists of 15 residues. Germline values: CDR1 LNHDA, CDR2 SQIVND (reference sequence). V shed 3 bases and J 5 bases; nucleotides not matched to a gene: 1. CDR3 nucleotides: TGTGCCAGTAGTATGGGACTAGCGGGGGGCGAGACCCAGTACTTC. Translation gives CASSMGLAGGETQYF.

The chain combines TRBV28 with TRBJ2-7; D is unresolved. Between the trimmed V and J ends, which lost 7 bases and 0 bases, there was a span of 7 bases. This CDR3 has 12 residues. Germline lookup yields CDR1 MDHEN and CDR2 SYDVKM. Written as DNA, the CDR3 is TGTGCCAGCATCGCGGCCTCCTACGAGCAGTACTTC. It encodes CASIAASYEQYF.

V gene TRBV4-1 combines with J gene TRBJ2-7; 7 nucleotides line up with TRBD1. Germline V CDR1 and CDR2: MGHRA, YSYEKL. This CDR3 has 16 residues. V lost 0 bases to trimming and J lost 2 bases; unmatched junction nucleotides: 7. The CDR3 DNA reads TGCGCCAGCAGCCAAGATGGACCCCAGGGGGCCTACGAGCAGTACTTC. Protein: CASSQDGPQGAYEQYF.

This chain joins TRBV13 and TRBJ2-1; 9 bases align to TRBD2. CDR3 length: 15 amino acids. Trimming took 5 bases from V and 4 from J; bases not matched to a gene: 6. Per the germline V gene, CDR1 is PRHDT and CDR2 is FYEKMQ (reference sequence). Here the CDR3 reads CASSLGLAKYNEQFF. The CDR3, as DNA: TGTGCCAGCAGCCTCGGACTAGCGAAATACAATGAGCAGTTCTTC.

V usage is TRBV7-9 and J usage is TRBJ2-1, with 9 nucleotides matching TRBD1. The CDR3 contains 16 residues. Looked up from germline, CDR1 is SEHNR and CDR2 is FQNEAQ (reference sequence). J lost 7 bases, V lost 5 bases, and 12 bases had no gene match. This CDR3 reads CASSPDGQGRMNEQFF. CDR3 bases: TGTGCCAGCAGCCCTGATGGACAGGGGAGGATGAATGAGCAGTTCTTC.

The chain is built from TRBV2 and TRBJ1-1; D is uncertain. The germline CDR1 and CDR2 sequences are SNHLY and FYNNEI. Trimming took 0 bases from V and 3 from J, leaving 5 bases between them. The CDR3 is 13 amino acids. CDR3 in DNA: TGTGCCAGCAGTGAAGCCGAGGACACTGAAGCTTTCTTT. It yields the protein CASSEAEDTEAFF.